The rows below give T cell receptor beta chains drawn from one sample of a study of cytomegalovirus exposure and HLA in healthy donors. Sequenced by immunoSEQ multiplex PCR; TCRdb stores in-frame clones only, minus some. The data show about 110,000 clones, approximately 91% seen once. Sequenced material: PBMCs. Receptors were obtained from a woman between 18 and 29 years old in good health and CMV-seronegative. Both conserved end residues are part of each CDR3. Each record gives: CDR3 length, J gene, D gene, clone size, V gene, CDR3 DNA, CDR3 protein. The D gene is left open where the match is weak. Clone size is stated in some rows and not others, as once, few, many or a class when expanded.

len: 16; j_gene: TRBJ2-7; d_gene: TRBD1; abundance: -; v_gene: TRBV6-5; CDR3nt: TGTGCCAGCAGTTACTCAACAGGGGAATTCTCCTACGAGCAGTACTTC; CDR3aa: CASSYSTGEFSYEQYF
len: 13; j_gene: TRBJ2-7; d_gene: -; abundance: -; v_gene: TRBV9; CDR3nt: TGTGCCAGCAGCGTAGGAGGAGGGACCGAGCAGTACTTC; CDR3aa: CASSVGGGTEQYF
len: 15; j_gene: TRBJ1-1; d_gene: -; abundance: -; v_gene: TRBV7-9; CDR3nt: TGTGCCAGCAGCTTAGGTTTCGCCGGGGGCACTGAAGCTTTCTTT; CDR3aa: CASSLGFAGGTEAFF
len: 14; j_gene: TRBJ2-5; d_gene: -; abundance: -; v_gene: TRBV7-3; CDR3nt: TGTGCCAGCAGCTTAATAGGGGAACAAGAGACCCAGTACTTC; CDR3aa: CASSLIGEQETQYF
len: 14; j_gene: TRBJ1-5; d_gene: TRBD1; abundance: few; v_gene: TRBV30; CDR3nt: TGTGCCTGGAGGGGACAGTATAGCAATCAGCCCCAGCATTTT; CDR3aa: CAWRGQYSNQPQHF
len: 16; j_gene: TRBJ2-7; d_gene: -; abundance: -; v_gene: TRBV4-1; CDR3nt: TGCGCCAGCAGCCAAGATTGGGTGACAGGGAGGAACGAGCAGTACTTC; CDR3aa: CASSQDWVTGRNEQYF
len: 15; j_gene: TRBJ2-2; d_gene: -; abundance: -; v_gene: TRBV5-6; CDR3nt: TGTGCCAGCAGCTTGACCGGCCAGGGGACCGGGGAGCTGTTTTTT; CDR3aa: CASSLTGQGTGELFF
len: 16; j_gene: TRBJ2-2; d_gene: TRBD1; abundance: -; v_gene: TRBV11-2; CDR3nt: TGTGCCAGCAGCTTAGAGGACAGGGCGATCGCCGGGGAGCTGTTTTTT; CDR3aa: CASSLEDRAIAGELFF
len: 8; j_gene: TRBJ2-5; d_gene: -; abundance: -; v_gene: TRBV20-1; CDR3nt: TGCAGTGCCGGGGAGGAGTACTTC; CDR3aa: CSAGEEYF
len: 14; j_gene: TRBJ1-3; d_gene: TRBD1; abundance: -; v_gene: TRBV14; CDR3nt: TGTGCCAGCAGCCAAGGGACAGGGGGCTACACCATATATTTT; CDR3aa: CASSQGTGGYTIYF
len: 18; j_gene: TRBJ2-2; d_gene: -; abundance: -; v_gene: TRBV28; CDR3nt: TGTGCCAGCAGTACTTTACGGGGGGCTCACCCGAACACCGGGGAGCTGTTTTTT; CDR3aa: CASSTLRGAHPNTGELFF
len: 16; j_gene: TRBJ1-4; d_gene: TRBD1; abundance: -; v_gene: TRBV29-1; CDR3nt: TGCAGCGTTGAAGATTTGGGGACAGGAGGAGTCGAAAAACTGTTTTTT; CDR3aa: CSVEDLGTGGVEKLFF
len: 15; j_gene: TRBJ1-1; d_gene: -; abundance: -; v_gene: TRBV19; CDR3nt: TGTGCCAGTAGTATAGGAGGCGGGGGCGGCACTGAAGCTTTCTTT; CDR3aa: CASSIGGGGGTEAFF
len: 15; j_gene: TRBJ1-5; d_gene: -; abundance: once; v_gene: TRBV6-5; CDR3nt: TGTGCCAGCAGTTACATGGGGGGGGAAAATCAGCCCCAGCATTTT; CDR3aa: CASSYMGGENQPQHF
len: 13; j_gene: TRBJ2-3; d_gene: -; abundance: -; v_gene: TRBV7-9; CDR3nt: TGTGCCAGCAGCTTACTCGGCACAGATACGCAGTATTTT; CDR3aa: CASSLLGTDTQYF
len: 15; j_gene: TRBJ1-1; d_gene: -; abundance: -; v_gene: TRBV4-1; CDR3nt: TGCGCCAGCAGCCCTACAGGGACCCTGAACACTGAAGCTTTCTTT; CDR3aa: CASSPTGTLNTEAFF
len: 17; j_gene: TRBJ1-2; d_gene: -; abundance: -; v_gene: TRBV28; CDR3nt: TGTGCCAGCAGCCGACCCGTATACAGGACCCCCCACTATGGCTACACCTTC; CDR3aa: CASSRPVYRTPHYGYTF
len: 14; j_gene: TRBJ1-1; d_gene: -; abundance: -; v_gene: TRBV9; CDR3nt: TGTGCCAGCAGCGCCTCGCTGGGTCGGGATGAAGCTTTCTTT; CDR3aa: CASSASLGRDEAFF
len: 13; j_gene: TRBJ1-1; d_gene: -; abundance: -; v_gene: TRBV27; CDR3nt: TGTGCCAGCAGTTCCGGTTCGAACACTGAAGCTTTCTTT; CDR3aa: CASSSGSNTEAFF
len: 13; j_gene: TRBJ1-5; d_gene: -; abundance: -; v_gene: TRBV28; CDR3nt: TGTGCCAGCAGGGGGCGGTTGGGCCAGCCCCAGCATTTT; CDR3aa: CASRGRLGQPQHF
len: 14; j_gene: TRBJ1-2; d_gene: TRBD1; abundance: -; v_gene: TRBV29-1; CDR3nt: TGCAGCGTTGAAAGGACAGGGGTGTATTCTGGCTACACCTTC; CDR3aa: CSVERTGVYSGYTF
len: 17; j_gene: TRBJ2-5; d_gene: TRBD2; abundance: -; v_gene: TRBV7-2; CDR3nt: TGTGCCAGCAGCCCGCCGGGAGGGTTGACTTCCCAAGAGACCCAGTACTTC; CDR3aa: CASSPPGGLTSQETQYF
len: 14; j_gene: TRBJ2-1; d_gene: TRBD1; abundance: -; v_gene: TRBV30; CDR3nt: TGTGCCTGGCTAGGACAGGACCCCTACAATGAGCAGTTCTTC; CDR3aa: CAWLGQDPYNEQFF